These 12 T cell receptor beta chains were all obtained from the same sample, sequenced in a study of T cell changes during pregnancy in multiple sclerosis. Only in-frame clones appear in the TCRdb table, and some are missing; sequencing was by immunoSEQ multiplex PCR. The sample yields roughly 35,000 clones, roughly nine tenths seen once. The sample here was CD8+ T cells from peripheral blood mononuclear cells, taken after pregnancy. These receptor sequences come from a female donor with multiple sclerosis, enrolled in a pregnancy study.

The rearrangement links TRBV6-1 to TRBJ2-1; 12 nucleotides line up with TRBD1. CDR1 is MNHNS, CDR2 SASEGT, per germline. CDR3 size: 15 residues. The V gene end was trimmed by 8 bases and the J gene end by 4 bases; junction bases not matched to a gene: 6. CDR3 protein: CASGSGQGAYNEQFF. In nucleotides, the CDR3 is TGTGCCAGCGGGTCGGGACAGGGGGCGTACAATGAGCAGTTCTTC.

This clone was counted a single time. Here the CDR3 reads CASSLAGFYEQYF. The DNA for the CDR3 is TGTGCCAGCAGCTTAGCAGGATTCTACGAGCAGTACTTC. The chain carries TRBV11-2 and TRBJ2-7; no firm D call. V was trimmed by 1 base and J by 3 bases, leaving 7 bases between them. Per the germline V gene, CDR1 is SGHAT and CDR2 is FQNNGV. The CDR3 contains 13 residues.

This sequence joins TRBV9 and TRBJ1-2, with 8 bases matching TRBD1. Germline lookup yields CDR1 SGDLS and CDR2 YYNGEE. J gave up 4 bases and V 3 bases, and 8 bases lay outside the gene matches. The CDR3 has 15 residues. CDR3 residues: CASSASGGSGYGYTF. As DNA, the CDR3 is TGTGCCAGCAGCGCCTCAGGGGGCTCTGGCTATGGCTACACCTTC.

The chain employs TRBV13 and TRBJ1-2; a weak D match, TRBD1 (5 bases). Trimming removed 1 base at V and 6 bases at J, with 21 bases between. Germline loops: CDR1 PRHDT, CDR2 FYEKMQ (reference sequence). The CDR3 runs to 17 residues. The CDR3 DNA reads as TGTGCCAGCAGCTTAGCGGGAGTCCCTCGGGACGCGGATGGCTACACCTTC. Amino acid sequence: CASSLAGVPRDADGYTF.

The chain is built from TRBV19 and TRBJ1-1; TRBD1 agrees at 8 bases. CDR1 and CDR2 (germline): LNHDA, SQIVND (reference sequence). Trimming cost V 7 bases and J 1 base; bases outside gene matches: 5. The CDR3 sequence is 14 residues long. The CDR3 sequence: CASTRQGKNTEAFF. The CDR3 region has the DNA TGTGCCAGTACGCGACAGGGGAAGAACACTGAAGCTTTCTTT.

This clone was detected only a few times. Here the CDR3 DNA reads TGTGCCAGTGCCACAGGGGACGGCAATCAGCCCCAGCATTTT. Amino acid sequence: CASATGDGNQPQHF. The V gene is TRBV19, the J gene TRBJ1-5, with 7 bases matching TRBD1. The germline CDR1 and CDR2 sequences are LNHDA and SQIVND (reference sequence). The CDR3 spans 14 residues. Unmatched junction bases numbered 6, after V lost 8 bases and J lost 2 bases.

The chain employs TRBV7-2 and TRBJ2-7; tentatively, D is TRBD1 (6 bases). The V end was cut by 3 bases, the J end by 3 bases, with 9 bases between. The CDR3 is 13 residues long. Germline V lookup: CDR1 SGHTA, CDR2 FQGNSA. The CDR3, as DNA: TGTGCCAGCAGCTTGGGACAATACTACGAGCAGTACTTC. Protein: CASSLGQYYEQYF.

J is TRBJ2-7 and V is TRBV6-5; no clear D gene. V was pared by 0 bases and J by 4 bases, with 7 bases between. The germline V gene has CDR1 MNHEY and CDR2 SVGAGI. The CDR3 has 13 residues. CDR3: CASSYSELYEQYF. The CDR3 region has the DNA TGTGCCAGCAGTTACTCGGAGCTTTACGAGCAGTACTTC.

The CDR3 sequence: CASSAPGGTGGSDLVHEQYF. CDR3 in DNA: TGTGCCAGCAGCGCTCCTGGAGGGACAGGGGGCTCAGATTTGGTCCACGAGCAGTACTTC. The genes are TRBV9 and TRBJ2-7; TRBD1 agrees at 12 bases. CDR1 is SGDLS and CDR2 is YYNGEE in the germline V gene. The CDR3 contains 20 residues. Unmatched junction bases numbered 21, after V lost 3 bases and J lost 5 bases.

This chain connects TRBV19 to TRBJ1-1; D is possibly TRBD1 (6 bases). V gave up 5 bases and J gave up 11 bases, with 12 bases separating them. The CDR3 is 11 amino acids. Germline V gene data show CDR1 as LNHDA and CDR2 as SQIVND (reference sequence). This CDR3 reads CASSRGGAAFF. CDR3 in DNA: TGTGCCAGTAGTCGGGGGGGCGCGGCTTTCTTT. The full variable domain, completed using reference TRBV19 and TRBJ1-1, is DGGITQSPKYLFRKEGQNVTLSCEQNLNHDAMYWYRQDPGQGLRLIYYSQIVNDFQKGDIAEGYSVSREKKESFPLTVTSAQKNPTAFYLCASSRGGAAFFGQGTRLTVV.

The chain couples TRBV19 to TRBJ1-5; D unclear. V was pared by 10 bases and J by 5 bases, with 18 bases between. CDR1 LNHDA and CDR2 SQIVND come from the germline V gene (reference sequence). This CDR3 spans 14 amino acids. CDR3 nucleotide sequence: TGTGCCACCCACCCGGGGAATCTGCATCAGCCCCAGCATTTT. Its translation: CATHPGNLHQPQHF.

The rearrangement uses TRBV25-1 and TRBJ2-1; 9 positions match TRBD1. CDR3 length: 16 residues. The V gene end was trimmed by 3 bases and the J gene end by 0 bases; junction bases not matched to a gene: 3. Per germline, CDR1 MGHDK and CDR2 SYGVNS. The chain's CDR3 is CASSEGTGSSYNEQFF. CDR3 bases: TGTGCCAGCAGTGAGGGGACAGGGAGCTCCTACAATGAGCAGTTCTTC.